This T cell receptor beta chain was profiled in a study of radiation and T cells in renal cell carcinoma. Overall study: Nephrectomy followed 15 Gy stereotactic body radiation by 4 weeks.

Study-level results: No pretreatment tumor biopsies were available for baseline clonotypes. From baseline, blood top tumor clonotypes peaked at 2 weeks post-radiation.

Points on this clone: The antigen is undetermined.

Assay: immunoSEQ multiplex PCR; the TCRdb copy retains only in-frame clones and omits some. The sample lists about 130,000 clones, 88% occurring once. Time point in this sample: blood 2 weeks post-SBRT. Noted treatment: 15 Gy SBRT to primary tumor, nephrectomy 4 weeks later. Radiation-treated patients gave blood at baseline, week 2 and week 4. This CDR3 has 15 residues. CDR1 and CDR2 from the germline V gene are SGDLS and YYNGEE. Germline trimming cut 3 bases from V and 2 bases from J; bases unmatched to any gene: 6. The rearrangement links TRBV9 to TRBJ2-7; 9 nucleotides align to TRBD1. Sequenced here: blood, sampled from a patient whose treatment included radiotherapy and nephrectomy. The receptor comes from a woman aged 70 to 79 with renal cell carcinoma. The CDR3 loop reads CASSAGTGPPYEQYF. Here the CDR3 DNA reads TGTGCCAGCAGCGCAGGGACAGGGCCTCCCTACGAGCAGTACTTC.